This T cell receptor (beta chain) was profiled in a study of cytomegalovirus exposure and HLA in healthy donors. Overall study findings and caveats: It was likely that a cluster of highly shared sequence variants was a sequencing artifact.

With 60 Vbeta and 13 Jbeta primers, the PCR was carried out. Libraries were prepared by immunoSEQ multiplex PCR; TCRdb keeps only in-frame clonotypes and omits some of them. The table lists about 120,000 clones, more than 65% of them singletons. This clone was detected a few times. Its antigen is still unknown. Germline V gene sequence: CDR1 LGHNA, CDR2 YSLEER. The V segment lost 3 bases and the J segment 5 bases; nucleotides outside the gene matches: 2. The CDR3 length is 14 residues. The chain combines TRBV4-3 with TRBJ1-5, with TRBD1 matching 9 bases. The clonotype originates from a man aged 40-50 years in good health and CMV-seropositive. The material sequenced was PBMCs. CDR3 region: CASSQRQGDQPQHF. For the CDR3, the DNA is TGCGCCAGCAGCCAGAGACAGGGGGATCAGCCCCAGCATTTT.